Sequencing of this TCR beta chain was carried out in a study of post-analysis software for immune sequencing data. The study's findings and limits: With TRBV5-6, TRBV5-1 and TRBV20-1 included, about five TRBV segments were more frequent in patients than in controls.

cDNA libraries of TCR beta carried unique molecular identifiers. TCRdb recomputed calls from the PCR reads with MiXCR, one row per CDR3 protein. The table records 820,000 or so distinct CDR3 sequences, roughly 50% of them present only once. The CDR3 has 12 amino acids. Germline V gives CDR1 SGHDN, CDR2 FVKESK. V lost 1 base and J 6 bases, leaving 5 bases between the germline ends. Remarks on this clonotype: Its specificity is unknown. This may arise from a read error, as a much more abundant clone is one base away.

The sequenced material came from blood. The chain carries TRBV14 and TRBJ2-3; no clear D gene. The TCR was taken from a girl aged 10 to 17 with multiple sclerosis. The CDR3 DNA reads TGTGCCAGCAGCCAAGTAGTGGATACGCAGTATTTT. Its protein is CASSQVVDTQYF.